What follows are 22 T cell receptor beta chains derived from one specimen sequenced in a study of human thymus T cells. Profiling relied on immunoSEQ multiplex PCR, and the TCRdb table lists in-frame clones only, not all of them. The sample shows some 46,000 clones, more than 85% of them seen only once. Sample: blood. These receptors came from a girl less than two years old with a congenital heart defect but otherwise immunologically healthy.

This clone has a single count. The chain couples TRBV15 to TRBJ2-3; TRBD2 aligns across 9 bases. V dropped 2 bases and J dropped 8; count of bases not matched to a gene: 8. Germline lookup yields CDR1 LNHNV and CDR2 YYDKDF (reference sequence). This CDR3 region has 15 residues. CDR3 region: CATSRNPGLALTQYF. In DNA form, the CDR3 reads TGTGCCACCAGCAGAAACCCGGGACTAGCTCTTACGCAGTATTTT. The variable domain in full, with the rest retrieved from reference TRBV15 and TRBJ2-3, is DAMVIQNPRYQVTQFGKPVTLSCSQTLNHNVMYWYQQKSSQAPKLLFHYYDKDFNNEADTPDNFQSRRPNTSFCFLDIRSPGLGDTAMYLCATSRNPGLALTQYFGPGTRLTVL.

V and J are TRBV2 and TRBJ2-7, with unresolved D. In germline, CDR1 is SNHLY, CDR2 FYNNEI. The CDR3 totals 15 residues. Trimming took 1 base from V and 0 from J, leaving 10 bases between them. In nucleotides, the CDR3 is TGTGCCAGCAGTGAAGGACCCATGATCTCCTACGAGCAGTACTTC. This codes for CASSEGPMISYEQYF. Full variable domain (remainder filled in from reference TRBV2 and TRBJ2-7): EPEVTQTPSHQVTQMGQEVILRCVPISNHLYFYWYRQILGQKVEFLVSFYNNEISEKSEIFDDQFSVERPDGSNFTLKIRSTKLEDSAMYFCASSEGPMISYEQYFGPGTRLTVT.

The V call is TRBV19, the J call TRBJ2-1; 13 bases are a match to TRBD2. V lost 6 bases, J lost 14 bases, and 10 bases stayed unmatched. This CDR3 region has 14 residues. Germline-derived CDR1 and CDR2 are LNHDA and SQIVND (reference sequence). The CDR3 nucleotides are TGTGCCAGTAGGAGACTAGCGGGAGGCCCAGGGGAGTTCTTC. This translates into CASRRLAGGPGEFF.

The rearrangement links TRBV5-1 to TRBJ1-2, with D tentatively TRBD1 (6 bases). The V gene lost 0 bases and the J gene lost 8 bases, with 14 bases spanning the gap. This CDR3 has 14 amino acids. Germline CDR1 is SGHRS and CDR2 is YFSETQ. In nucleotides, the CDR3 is TGCGCCAGCAGCTTGGTTGGACAGTCTCTAGGCTACACCTTC. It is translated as CASSLVGQSLGYTF.

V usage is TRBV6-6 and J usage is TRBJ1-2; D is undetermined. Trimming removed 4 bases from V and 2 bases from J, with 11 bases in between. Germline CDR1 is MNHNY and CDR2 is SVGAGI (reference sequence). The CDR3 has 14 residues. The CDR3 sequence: CASSFPGANYGYTF. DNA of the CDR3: TGTGCCAGCAGTTTCCCTGGTGCAAACTATGGCTACACCTTC.

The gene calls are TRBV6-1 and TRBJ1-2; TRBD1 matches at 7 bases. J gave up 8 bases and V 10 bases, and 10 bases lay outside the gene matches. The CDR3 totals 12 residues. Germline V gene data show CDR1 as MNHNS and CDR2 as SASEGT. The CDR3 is CAIPTGKTGYTF. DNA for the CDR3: TGTGCCATCCCGACAGGGAAGACGGGCTACACCTTC.

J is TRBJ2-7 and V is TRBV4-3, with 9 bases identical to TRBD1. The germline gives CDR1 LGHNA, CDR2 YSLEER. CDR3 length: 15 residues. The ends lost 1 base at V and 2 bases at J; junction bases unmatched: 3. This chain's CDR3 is CASSQGRDRAYEQYF. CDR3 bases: TGCGCCAGCAGCCAAGGCCGGGACAGGGCCTACGAGCAGTACTTC.

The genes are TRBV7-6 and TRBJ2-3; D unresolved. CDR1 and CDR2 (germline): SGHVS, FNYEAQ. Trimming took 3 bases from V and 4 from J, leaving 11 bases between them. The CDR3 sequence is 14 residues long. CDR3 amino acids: CASSFRQASDTQYF. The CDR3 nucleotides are TGTGCCAGCAGCTTTCGCCAGGCCTCAGATACGCAGTATTTT.

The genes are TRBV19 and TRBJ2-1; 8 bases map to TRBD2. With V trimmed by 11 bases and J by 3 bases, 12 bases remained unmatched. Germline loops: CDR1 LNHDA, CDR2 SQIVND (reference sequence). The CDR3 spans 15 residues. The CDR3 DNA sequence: TGTGCCTCCTCCCCCCGGGAGGGCCGCTACAATGAGCAGTTCTTC. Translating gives CASSPREGRYNEQFF.

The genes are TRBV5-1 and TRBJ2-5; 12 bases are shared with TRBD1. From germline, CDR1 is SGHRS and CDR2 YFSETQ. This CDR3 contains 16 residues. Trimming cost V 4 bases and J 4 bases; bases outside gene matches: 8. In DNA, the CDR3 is TGCGCCAGCAGCACGAAACGGGACAGGGGGCGAGAGACCCAGTACTTC. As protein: CASSTKRDRGRETQYF.

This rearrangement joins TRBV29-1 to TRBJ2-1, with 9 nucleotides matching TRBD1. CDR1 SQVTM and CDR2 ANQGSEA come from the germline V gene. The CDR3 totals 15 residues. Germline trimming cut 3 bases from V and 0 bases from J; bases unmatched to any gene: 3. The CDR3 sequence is CSVEDRGSSYNEQFF. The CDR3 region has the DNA TGCAGCGTTGAGGACAGGGGAAGCTCCTACAATGAGCAGTTCTTC.

The CDR3 loop reads CASSFGGRAGNEQFF. The CDR3, as DNA: TGTGCCAGCAGCTTCGGCGGGAGGGCTGGCAATGAGCAGTTCTTC. The rearrangement joins TRBV7-3 to TRBJ2-1, with 9 bases matching TRBD2. The CDR3 consists of 15 residues. CDR1 is SGHTA and CDR2 is FQGTGA in the germline V gene. J lost 6 bases, V lost 3 bases, and 6 bases had no gene match.

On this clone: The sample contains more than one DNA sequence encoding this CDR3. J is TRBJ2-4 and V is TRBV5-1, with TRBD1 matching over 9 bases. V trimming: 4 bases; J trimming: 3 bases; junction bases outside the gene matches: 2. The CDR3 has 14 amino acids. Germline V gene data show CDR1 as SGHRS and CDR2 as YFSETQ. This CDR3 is CASSQGQGKNIQYF. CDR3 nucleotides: TGCGCCAGCAGCCAGGGACAGGGCAAAAACATTCAGTACTTC.

In DNA, the CDR3 is TGTGCCAGCAGCCCCGGTACGGCTGAAGCTTTCTTT. It translates to CASSPGTAEAFF. The chain is built from TRBV6-5 and TRBJ1-1; D remains ambiguous. The V and J ends lost 6 bases and 6 bases respectively, with 11 bases between them. The CDR3 spans 12 residues. CDR1 is MNHEY and CDR2 is SVGAGI in the germline V gene.

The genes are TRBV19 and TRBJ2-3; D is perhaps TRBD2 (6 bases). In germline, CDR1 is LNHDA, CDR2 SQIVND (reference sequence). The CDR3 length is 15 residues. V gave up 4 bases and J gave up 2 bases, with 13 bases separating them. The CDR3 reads CASSRLEGLTDTQYF. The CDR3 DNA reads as TGTGCCAGTAGTAGATTGGAGGGCCTCACAGATACGCAGTATTTT. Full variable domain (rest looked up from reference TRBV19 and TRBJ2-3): DGGITQSPKYLFRKEGQNVTLSCEQNLNHDAMYWYRQDPGQGLRLIYYSQIVNDFQKGDIAEGYSVSREKKESFPLTVTSAQKNPTAFYLCASSRLEGLTDTQYFGPGTRLTVL.

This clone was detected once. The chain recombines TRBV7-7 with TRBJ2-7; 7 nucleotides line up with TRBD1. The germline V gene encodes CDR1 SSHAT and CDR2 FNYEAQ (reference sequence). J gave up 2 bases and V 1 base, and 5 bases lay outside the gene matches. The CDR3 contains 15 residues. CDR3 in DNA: TGTGCCAGCAGCTTAGGTGGACAGGCCGCCTACGAGCAGTACTTC. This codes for CASSLGGQAAYEQYF.

The CDR3 spells CASSPSRAGGYGYTF. The CDR3 nucleotides are TGTGCCAGCAGCCCTTCCCGCGCAGGGGGCTATGGCTACACCTTC. The gene calls are TRBV5-5 and TRBJ1-2, with 7 bases fitting TRBD1. Germline V CDR1 and CDR2: SGHKS, YYEKEE (reference sequence). The junction had 10 bases not matched to a gene; V was cut back by 4 bases and J by 4 bases. The CDR3 spans 15 residues.

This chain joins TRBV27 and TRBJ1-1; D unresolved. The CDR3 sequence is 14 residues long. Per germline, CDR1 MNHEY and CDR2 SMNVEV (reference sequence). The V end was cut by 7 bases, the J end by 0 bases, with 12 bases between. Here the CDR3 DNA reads TGTGCCAGCAAGGTATGGTCCATGAACACTGAAGCTTTCTTT. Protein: CASKVWSMNTEAFF.

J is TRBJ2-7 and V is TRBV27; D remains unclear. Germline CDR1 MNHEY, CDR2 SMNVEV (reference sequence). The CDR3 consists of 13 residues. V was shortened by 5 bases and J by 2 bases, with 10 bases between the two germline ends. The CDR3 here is CASSTDATYEQYF. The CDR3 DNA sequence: TGTGCCAGCAGTACGGACGCTACCTACGAGCAGTACTTC.

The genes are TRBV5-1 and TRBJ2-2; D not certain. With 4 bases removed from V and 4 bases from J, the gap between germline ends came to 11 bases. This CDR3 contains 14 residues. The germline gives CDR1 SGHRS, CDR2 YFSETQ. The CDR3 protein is CASSPLASTGELFF. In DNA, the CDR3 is TGCGCCAGCAGCCCACTGGCAAGCACCGGGGAGCTGTTTTTT.

As DNA, the CDR3 is TGCAGCGTTGAAGTACCCGGGAATGGCTACACCTTC. It specifies CSVEVPGNGYTF. The chain joins TRBV29-1 to TRBJ1-2; D is unresolved. Trimming shortened V by 1 base and J by 6 bases, and 9 bases separated the two germline ends. This CDR3 spans 12 amino acids. Germline-derived CDR1 and CDR2 are SQVTM and ANQGSEA.

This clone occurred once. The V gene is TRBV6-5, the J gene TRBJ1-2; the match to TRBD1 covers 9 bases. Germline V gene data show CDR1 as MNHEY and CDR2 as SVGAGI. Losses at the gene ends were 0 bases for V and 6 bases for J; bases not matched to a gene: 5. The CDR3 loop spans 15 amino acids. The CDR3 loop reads CASSYSTGGRDGYTF. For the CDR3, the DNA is TGTGCCAGCAGTTACTCGACAGGGGGACGCGATGGCTACACCTTC.